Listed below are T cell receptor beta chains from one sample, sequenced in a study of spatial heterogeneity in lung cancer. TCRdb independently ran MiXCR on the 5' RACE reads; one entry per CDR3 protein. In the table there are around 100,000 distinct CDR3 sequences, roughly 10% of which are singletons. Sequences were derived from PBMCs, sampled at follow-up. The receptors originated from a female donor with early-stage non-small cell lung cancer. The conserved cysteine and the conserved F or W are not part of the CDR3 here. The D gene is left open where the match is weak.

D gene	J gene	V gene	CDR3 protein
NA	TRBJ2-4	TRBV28	ASSPTLAKNIQY
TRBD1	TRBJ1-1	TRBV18	ASSKGQGALAEAF
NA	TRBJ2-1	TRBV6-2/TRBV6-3	ASSPYWSINEQF
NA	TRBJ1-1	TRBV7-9	ASSLKRTEAF
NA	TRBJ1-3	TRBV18	ASSPVVGAGNTIY
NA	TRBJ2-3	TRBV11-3	ASSRGYTDTQY
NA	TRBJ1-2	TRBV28	ASRIGGTGGYT
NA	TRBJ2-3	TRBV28	ASSLTRPDTQY
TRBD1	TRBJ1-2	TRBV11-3	ASSLDRLTGYT
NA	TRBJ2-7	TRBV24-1	ATSVLRGLPYYEQY
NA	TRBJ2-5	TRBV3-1	TSSLRSPKTQY
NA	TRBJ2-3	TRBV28	ASSQPGVRDTQY
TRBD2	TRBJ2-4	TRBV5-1	ASSQALAGNIQY
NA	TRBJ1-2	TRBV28	ASSLYTGVYGYT
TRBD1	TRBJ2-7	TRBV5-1	ASSGTGPLMGYEQY
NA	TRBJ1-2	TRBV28	ASRFVQQNYGYT
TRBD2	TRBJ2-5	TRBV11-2	ASSLGGLAEGGAQY
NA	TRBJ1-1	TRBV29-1	SVDTGTEAF
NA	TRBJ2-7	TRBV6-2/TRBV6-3	ASSSLRDQVY
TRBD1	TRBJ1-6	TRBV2	ASNTGTGNSPLH
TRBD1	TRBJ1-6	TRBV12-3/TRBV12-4	ASSFGQGDSPLH
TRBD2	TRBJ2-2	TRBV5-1	ASSLAGGNTGELF
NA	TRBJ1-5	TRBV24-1	ATSADGNQPQH
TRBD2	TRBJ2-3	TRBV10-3	AIKLGLAATTDTQY
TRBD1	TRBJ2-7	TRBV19	ASSPGGASYEQY
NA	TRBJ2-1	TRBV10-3	AISDPRSGLLKDEQF
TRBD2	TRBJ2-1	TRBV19	ASSPPGLAGGRGYNEQF
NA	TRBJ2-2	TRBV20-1	SARDAGTPNTGELF
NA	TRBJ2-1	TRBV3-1	ASSLFSGYNEQF
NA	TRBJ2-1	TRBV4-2	ASSQGGDNEQF
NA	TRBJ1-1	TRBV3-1	ATSETAMNTEAF
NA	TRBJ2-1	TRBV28	ASIGWNNEQF
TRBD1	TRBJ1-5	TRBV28	ASSSSAEGQQNQPQH
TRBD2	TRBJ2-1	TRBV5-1	ASSLTSGTLGNEQF
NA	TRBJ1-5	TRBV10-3	AISGGSSNQPQH
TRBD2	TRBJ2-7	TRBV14	ASSLAGGNEQY
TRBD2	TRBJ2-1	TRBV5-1	ASSLLGLGSYNEQF
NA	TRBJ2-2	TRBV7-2	ASSLSSVRTGELF